The clone carrying this T cell receptor (beta chain) appeared a few times. In the same sample, other DNA sequences code for this CDR3. Study processing details: By means of reference gene primer amplification, nucleated cell counts were estimated. Sequencing was performed with immunoSEQ multiplex PCR; in TCRdb, only in-frame clones are kept and a portion is missing. V, J and clone size are taken as reported in that table, and D and trimming were inferred from the DNA itself. This sample has hundreds of thousands of clones; 92% occur once, and the top ten carry 0.82%. This sample was included in a study of blood T cell repertoires in COVID-19. Study details: Researchers got acute and convalescent COVID-19 samples from the United States, Italy and Spain. From T cells, B-cell-depleted T cells, or PBMCs came the material, which was cDNA or gDNA.

Seattle enrolled patients during active infection and tracked them longitudinally. This TCR was sampled from a man in his sixties with COVID-19, enrolled during active disease. The material sequenced was peripheral blood.

This CDR3 is CASSQGADYGYTF. The CDR3 nucleotides read TGTGCCAGCAGCCAGGGGGCTGACTATGGCTACACCTTC. The rearrangement joins TRBV14 to TRBJ1-2; perhaps TRBD1 as D (6 bases). Germline assignment: CDR1 SGHDN and CDR2 FVKESK. This CDR3 has 13 amino acids. Trimming stripped 3 bases from V and 3 bases from J, with 8 bases between.